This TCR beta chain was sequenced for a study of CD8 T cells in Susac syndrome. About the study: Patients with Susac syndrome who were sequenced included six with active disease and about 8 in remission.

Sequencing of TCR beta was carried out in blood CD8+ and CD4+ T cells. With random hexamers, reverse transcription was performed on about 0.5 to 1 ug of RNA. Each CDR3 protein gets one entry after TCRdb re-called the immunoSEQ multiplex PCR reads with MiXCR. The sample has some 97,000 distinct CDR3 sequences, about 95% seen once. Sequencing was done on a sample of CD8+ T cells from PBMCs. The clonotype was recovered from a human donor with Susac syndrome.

The CDR3 here is CAISGGSNQPQHF. The CDR3 DNA sequence: TGTGCCATCTCAGGGGGCAGCAATCAGCCCCAGCATTTT. This sequence joins TRBV28 and TRBJ1-5, with TRBD1 matching over 8 bases. This CDR3 comprises 13 residues. The V gene's germline CDR1 is MDHEN and CDR2 SYDVKM. The ends lost 10 bases at V and 1 base at J; junction bases unmatched: 3. The variable domain in full, with the rest retrieved from reference TRBV28 and TRBJ1-5, is DVKVTQSSRYLVKRTGEKVFLECVQDMDHENMFWYRQDPGLGLRLIYFSYDVKMKEKGDIPEGYSVSREKKERFSLILESASTNQTSMYLCAISGGSNQPQHFGDGTRLSIL.